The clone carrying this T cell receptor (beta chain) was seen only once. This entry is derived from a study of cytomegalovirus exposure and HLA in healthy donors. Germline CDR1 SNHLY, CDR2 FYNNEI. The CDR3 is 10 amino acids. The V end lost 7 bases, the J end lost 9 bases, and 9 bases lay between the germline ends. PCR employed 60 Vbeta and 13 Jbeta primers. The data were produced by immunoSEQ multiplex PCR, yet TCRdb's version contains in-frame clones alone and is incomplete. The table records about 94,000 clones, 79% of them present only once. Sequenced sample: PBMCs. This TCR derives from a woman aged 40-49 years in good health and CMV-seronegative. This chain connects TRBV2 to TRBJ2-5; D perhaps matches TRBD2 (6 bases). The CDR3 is CASTPGAQYF. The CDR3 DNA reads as TGTGCCAGCACCCCGGGGGCCCAGTACTTC.